The T cell receptor beta chain under discussion was sequenced for a study of spatial heterogeneity in lung cancer (dated by TCRdb to about 2019). About the study as a whole: Beta-chain transcripts were consistently detected in greater numbers than alpha-chain transcripts, which likely reflects a higher abundance of beta-chain transcripts. In the raw uncorrected reads, each unique combination of TCR and UMI appeared more than ten times on average. TCR alpha and beta repertoires were quantitatively compared across multiple tumor regions, matched nontumor lung and blood in non-small cell lung cancer. Nonsynonymous mutation counts, determined by whole-exome sequencing of tumor tissue, were related to TCR repertoire features. Both alpha and beta chains were TCR-sequenced in hundreds of tumor regions, around 64 matched nontumor lung samples and roughly 54 PBMC samples obtained at surgery. A strong correlation was found between TCR transcript counts in tumor regions and a T cell transcriptional module score from matched bulk RNA-seq. Overall results and qualifications from the work: The count of ubiquitous expanded TCRs correlated with the count of ubiquitous nonsynonymous mutations, and the count of regional expanded TCRs correlated with the count of regional nonsynonymous mutations. Additional single-cell paired TCR alpha and beta sequencing was considered necessary to confirm, at a functional level, the hypothesis that regional TCRs recognize regional mutations. TCR-seq was estimated to cover only about 7% of tumor T cells for alpha chains and around 13% for beta chains. A correlation was observed between the number of expanded intratumoral alpha and beta TCRs and the tumor nonsynonymous mutation count.

The library was built by means of 5' RACE. The sequencer was a NextSeq 500. In the TCR library protocol, a unique molecular identifier was attached to each TCR cDNA molecule so that PCR and sequencing errors could be corrected. The authors processed their data as follows. TCR identification, UMI-based error correction and CDR3 extraction were all carried out with Decombinator tools. TCRs above a frequency of 2 per 1,000, corresponding to the top 1% of the tumor frequency distribution, were defined as expanded. Expanded tumor TCRs were classed as regional if statistically deemed absent (corrected P<0.05) from at least one tumor region, otherwise ubiquitous. Each repertoire was subsampled 100 times to 5,000 TCRs, after which Renyi diversity was computed with the R vegan package. CDR3 similarity networks were built from amino acid triplet string-kernel similarity, connecting CDR3s with pairwise similarity above 0.82. TCRdb applied fastp at Q25 and MiXCR to the public reads, then kept only in-frame beta chains. Each CDR3 protein appears once, grouped with its most common genes and DNA. TCRdb's processing, not the study's, gives the V and J calls here. This sample is represented by 8,300 or so distinct CDR3 sequences; approximately 8.2% of them were singletons. Clones ranked in the top ten supply approximately 4% of the sample.

The CDR3 starts with the cysteine, ends with the phenylalanine, and has 13 residues. Only the CDR3 DNA is retained, 39 bases long and in frame from the first base. CDR1 and CDR2, per the germline V gene, are MDHEN and SYDVKM. Trimming at the junction amounts to 6 bases on V and 2 bases on J, and the germline ends lie 10 bases apart. As for this clonotype: What antigen it recognizes has not been identified. Base quality data are lacking; no much larger clone is found one base away. The library was prepared for alpha chains; this beta chain is a stray read, so its frequency means little.

In light of the paper, this sample's time point label describes: sample taken at primary tumor resection. Samples were obtained from roughly 72 patients with early-stage, untreated non-small cell lung cancer from the lung TRACERx cohort. For TCR sequencing, whole RNA was extracted from tumor and nontumor lung tissue, or from cryopreserved PBMC samples, and no cell sorting was done. Only patients with enough RNA available from two or more tumor regions were chosen for TCR sequencing. A lung pathologist reviewed the tumor and adjacent nontumor lung specimens before the specimens were selected. Recombination linked TRBV28 to TRBJ1-2; a tentative D match to TRBD1 spans 6 bases. The receptor was isolated from a male donor with early-stage non-small cell lung cancer. The sample was lung tumor tissue, taken at surgery. The CDR3 reads CASSPGQNYGYTF. The sequenced DNA is TGTGCCAGCAGCCCTGGACAGAACTATGGCTACACCTTC.